The 7 T cell receptor beta chains below come from one sample, sequenced in a study of CXCR3-negative and CXCR3-positive naive CD8 T cells. Study results and limitations: For CXCR3-positive naive cells, TRB CDR3s were more hydrophobic than those of CXCR3-negative naive cells.

UMI-labeled 5' RACE TRB cDNA libraries were prepared from the cells. TCRdb reprocessed the 5' RACE reads and reports one entry per CDR3 protein, with no DNA. Recorded for this sample: around 160,000 distinct CDR3 sequences. These receptors' antigens are unknown. Sequencing input: naive CXCR3+ CD8+ T cells from blood. Subset: CD45RO-CCR7+CD27+CD95- naive CD8+ T cells expressing CXCR3 (TNR3+). These receptors originate from a human donor in good health. Some clones in this sample may be carry-over from other donors' samples.

This chain's CDR3 is CAGSTTGYTDTQYF. The gene calls are TRBV28 and TRBJ2-3. The germline gives CDR1 MDHEN, CDR2 SYDVKM. The CDR3 is 14 residues long.

The rearrangement uses TRBV4-2 and TRBJ2-3; TCRdb's D call of TRBD2 is untestable without DNA. This CDR3 has 16 amino acids. The germline V gene encodes CDR1 LGHNA and CDR2 YNFKEQ. The CDR3: CASSPSGGTATDTQYF.

The chain joins TRBV29-1 to TRBJ2-1; the TRBD1 assignment by TCRdb is unverifiable without DNA. This CDR3 is built from 15 residues. The germline V gene has CDR1 SQVTM and CDR2 ANQGSEA. The CDR3 loop reads CSGGRGPSSYNEQFF.

CDR3: CASSLSVQGGGPGTEAFF. J is TRBJ1-1 and V is TRBV6-5. CDR1 is MNHEY, CDR2 SVGAGI, per germline. This CDR3 contains 18 residues.

The J gene is TRBJ1-2, the V gene TRBV7-9; TCRdb gives TRBD1 as the D gene, but with no DNA this cannot be confirmed. The CDR3 totals 15 residues. CDR1 and CDR2 (germline): SEHNR, FQNEAQ (reference sequence). The CDR3 here is CASSQGQVVFYGYTF.

V gene TRBV29-1 combines with J gene TRBJ1-1. Germline V gene sequence: CDR1 SQVTM, CDR2 ANQGSEA. The CDR3 sequence is 13 residues long. The CDR3 sequence: CSVQETENTEAFF.

The rearrangement joins TRBV7-2 to TRBJ2-7; no DNA is available, so the TRBD1 call from TCRdb remains unchecked. Germline lookup yields CDR1 SGHTA and CDR2 FQGNSA. The CDR3 totals 15 residues. CDR3 protein: CASSLGGDRSYEQYF.